Listed below are T cell receptor beta chains from one sample, sequenced in a study of CD8 T cells in ankylosing spondylitis. TCRdb re-derived calls from the 5' RACE reads in MiXCR, one entry per CDR3 protein. The table shows approximately 250,000 distinct CDR3 sequences, with roughly a tenth occurring only once. Sequenced: blood, either unsorted or a sorted T cell fraction (not recorded which). All receptors come from a male donor with ankylosing spondylitis or in good health (not recorded which). CDR3s include the opening cysteine and the closing phenylalanine or tryptophan. The D gene is left open where the match is weak. Expanded clones get a size class; other rows say once, few or many, or leave the size out.

>TRBV7-9|TRBJ2-7|many|-
TGTGCCAGCGGGAAGAGCTCCTACGAGCAGTACTTC
CASGKSSYEQYF
>TRBV4-1|TRBJ2-4|-|-
TGCGCCAGCAGCCAAGAACTTCAGGGGCTAAACATTCAGTACTTC
CASSQELQGLNIQYF
>TRBV5-6|TRBJ1-2|many|-
TGTGCCAGCTCACCGGAGGGGGTTGGCTACACCTTC
CASSPEGVGYTF
>TRBV7-2|TRBJ1-1|-|-
TGTGCCAGCAGCCCGACCCGCGATAACACTGAAGCTTTCTTT
CASSPTRDNTEAFF
>TRBV2|TRBJ2-2|many|-
TGTGCCAGCAGTGGCCGGGCGAACACCGGGGAGCTGTTTTTT
CASSGRANTGELFF
>TRBV6-2/TRBV6-3|TRBJ2-1|-|-
TGTGCCAGCAGTTTCGATAGGTCCCAGTTCTTC
CASSFDRSQFF
>TRBV4-2|TRBJ2-1|many|TRBD2
TGTGCCAGCAGCCAAGAAAGGCGGGAGGGCGGCAATGAGCAGTTCTTC
CASSQERREGGNEQFF
>TRBV5-1|TRBJ2-1|many|-
TGCGCCAGCAGCCTACAGGGCGATGAGCAGTTCTTC
CASSLQGDEQFF
>TRBV21-1|TRBJ1-6|many|-
TGTGCCAGCAGCAAAGGTGGGTGGAGGAGCTCCTATAATTCACCCCTCCACTTT
CASSKGGWRSSYNSPLHF
>TRBV5-1|TRBJ2-3|many|-
TGCGCCAGCAGTCTTTCTGGCGGGGCCCAAACAGATACGCAGTATTTT
CASSLSGGAQTDTQYF
>TRBV4-1|TRBJ2-1|many|-
TGCGCCAGCAGTAGGCAGGGAGGATACGTAGTGCAGTTCTTC
CASSRQGGYVVQFF
>TRBV4-2|TRBJ2-7|few|-
TGTGCCAGCAGCCAAGATAGGGTTTTCTCCTACGAGCAGTACTTC
CASSQDRVFSYEQYF
>TRBV30|TRBJ2-7|few|TRBD1
TGTGCCTGGAGTAAACAGGGGCGCTACGAGCAGTACTTC
CAWSKQGRYEQYF
>TRBV6-4|TRBJ2-7|-|-
TGTGCCAGCAGTAGAACCGGGAGCGAGCAGTACTTC
CASSRTGSEQYF
>TRBV5-1|TRBJ2-2|many|TRBD1
TGCGCCAGCAGCCTCGATCAGGGGGCTTCCGGGGAGCTGTTTTTT
CASSLDQGASGELFF
>TRBV7-2|TRBJ2-1|few|-
TGTGCCAGCAGCTTAGTGGAAAGGTGGGGGCAGTTCTTC
CASSLVERWGQFF
>TRBV5-1|TRBJ2-1|many|TRBD2
TGCGCCAGCAGCTTGGGGAGCCAGCGGGGGGTTTTTGTGAATGAGCAGTTCTTC
CASSLGSQRGVFVNEQFF
>TRBV27|TRBJ2-7|many|-
TGTGCCAGCGGGCGGCTCTCCTACGAGCAGTACTTC
CASGRLSYEQYF
>TRBV10-3|TRBJ2-7|few|-
TGTGCCATCAGTGAGGCAGGGTCACTGTACGAGCAGTACTTC
CAISEAGSLYEQYF
>TRBV11-2|TRBJ2-5|many|-
TGTGCCAGCAGCGTACAGGGCCCACGGGGGGAGACCCAGTACTTC
CASSVQGPRGETQYF
>TRBV12-3/TRBV12-4|TRBJ2-1|many|TRBD2
TGTGCCAGCAGTTTAGTGGGACTAGCGGGGGCGGCGAATGAGCAGTTCTTC
CASSLVGLAGAANEQFF
>TRBV7-2|TRBJ2-2|many|-
TGTGCCAGCAGCTTTGGTGGGCAGAACACCGGGGAGCTGTTTTTT
CASSFGGQNTGELFF
>TRBV19|TRBJ1-4|many|-
TGTGCCAGCGGACCCCTGCGGGATGAAAAACTGTTTTTT
CASGPLRDEKLFF
>TRBV10-3|TRBJ1-1|many|TRBD1
TGTGCCACCCAGAATAGGACAGGGCCGAACACTGAAGCTTTCTTT
CATQNRTGPNTEAFF
>TRBV10-3|TRBJ1-2|few|-
TGTGCCATCAGTGAGTCGAATGCAGGGGTTGTCTACACCTTC
CAISESNAGVVYTF
>TRBV10-3|TRBJ2-3|many|TRBD1
TGTGCCATCAGTCGGACAGGGGAGTCGACAGATACGCAGTATTTT
CAISRTGESTDTQYF
>TRBV20-1|TRBJ1-2|many|-
TGCAGTGCTAGAGATCTCCAGGGGCGCTATGGCTACACCTTC
CSARDLQGRYGYTF
>TRBV12-3/TRBV12-4|TRBJ2-1|many|-
TGTGCCGCAGGGGTCTATGGGAACGATGAGCAGTTCTTC
CAAGVYGNDEQFF
>TRBV5-1|TRBJ2-2|many|-
TGCGCCAGCAGCCCCCTTTGGACCCCGGGGACCGGGGAGCTGTTTTTT
CASSPLWTPGTGELFF
>TRBV6-5|TRBJ1-2|many|TRBD1
TGTGCCAGCAGTTCCCGGGACAGGGGGCAAGGCTACACCTTC
CASSSRDRGQGYTF
>TRBV5-1|TRBJ2-7|many|TRBD2
TGCGCCAGCAGCTTGAGGCCCGGGAGGAGCTCCTACGAGCAGTACTTC
CASSLRPGRSSYEQYF
>TRBV3-1|TRBJ2-1|many|-
TGTGCCAGCAGCCCCCTCATCGAGCCCAAGTTCTTC
CASSPLIEPKFF
>TRBV5-1|TRBJ1-1|many|TRBD1
TGCGCCAGCAGCTTAGCAGGGGGAATGAACACTGAAGCTTTCTTT
CASSLAGGMNTEAFF
>TRBV29-1|TRBJ2-5|few|TRBD2
TGCAGCGTTGAGGGTGCCCTAGCGGGGGGCCTCCAAGAGACCCAGTACTTC
CSVEGALAGGLQETQYF
>TRBV10-3|TRBJ1-2|many|-
TGTGCCATCCTTCCGGAAGACAACTATGGCTACACCTTC
CAILPEDNYGYTF
>TRBV12-3/TRBV12-4|TRBJ2-5|few|-
TGTGCCAGCAGTCATACAGGAGGGCAAGAGACCCAGTACTTC
CASSHTGGQETQYF
>TRBV30|TRBJ1-3|few|-
TGTGCCTGGAGTGTTTTGTTGGGATTAGATGGAAACACCATATATTTT
CAWSVLLGLDGNTIYF
>TRBV30|TRBJ2-7|many|-
TGTGCCTCAGAGGCAGGCGCCTCCTGGGAGCAGTACTTC
CASEAGASWEQYF
>TRBV5-1|TRBJ2-5|many|TRBD1
TGCGCCAGCAGCTTCGGGACAGGGAAAGAGACCCAGTACTTC
CASSFGTGKETQYF
>TRBV18|TRBJ1-1|-|-
TGTGCCAGCTCACCGAGGGACACTGAAGCTTTCTTT
CASSPRDTEAFF
>TRBV5-1|TRBJ2-2|many|-
TGCGCCAGCAGCTTGGATAGGGGGTCCGCCGGGGAGCTGTTTTTT
CASSLDRGSAGELFF
>TRBV12-3/TRBV12-4|TRBJ2-3|many|-
TGTGCCAGCAGTTTATGGGAAGCCGCAGATACGCAGTATTTT
CASSLWEAADTQYF
>TRBV15|TRBJ2-3|many|-
TGTGCCACCAGCAGACGGGCAGAGGCGGGGGCATTCAGCACAGATACGCAGTATTTT
CATSRRAEAGAFSTDTQYF
>TRBV20-1|TRBJ2-1|-|-
TGCAGTGCTAGAGATTGGGTAGGGGGTGCTAAAAATGAGCAGTTCTTC
CSARDWVGGAKNEQFF
>TRBV11-3|TRBJ2-1|many|TRBD2
TGTGCCAGCACGGCGGGGGGCAATGAGCAGTTCTTC
CASTAGGNEQFF
>TRBV12-3/TRBV12-4|TRBJ1-5|many|-
TGTGCCAGCAGTACGTCTGGTGTTGGAGAGCCCCAGCATTTT
CASSTSGVGEPQHF
>TRBV4-2|TRBJ2-7|many|-
TGTGCCAGCAGCCAAGGGGGGAGCTCCCACGAGCAGTACTTC
CASSQGGSSHEQYF
>TRBV7-6|TRBJ2-7|few|-
TGTGCCAGCAGCCCATCGGATGGGGGCTCCCACTCCTACGAGCAGTACTTC
CASSPSDGGSHSYEQYF
>TRBV6-1|TRBJ2-1|few|-
TGTGCCAGCGCAGACTCCCCTGGTGAGCAGTTCTTC
CASADSPGEQFF
>TRBV29-1|TRBJ1-1|many|-
TGCAGCGTCGCACATGGGACGGCGAACACTGAAGCTTTCTTT
CSVAHGTANTEAFF
>TRBV7-2|TRBJ2-1|-|-
TGTGCCAGCAGCTTAACGGCGGTGGCCTACAATGAGCAGTTCTTC
CASSLTAVAYNEQFF